Each of the 13 T cell receptor beta chains below was sequenced from the same sample in a study of shared T cell receptors in the human thymus. The assay was immunoSEQ multiplex PCR, and TCRdb's table has in-frame clones only and misses some. The sample lists hundreds of thousands of clones, roughly 90% occurring once. This sample also belongs to another study, concerning human thymus T cells.

The sample taken for sequencing was thymocytes. Receptor source: a boy younger than two with a congenital heart defect.

The rearrangement joins TRBV7-2 to TRBJ1-5; tentative D call: TRBD1 (6 bases). CDR1 SGHTA and CDR2 FQGNSA come from the germline V gene. V lost 5 bases to trimming and J lost 4 bases, with 12 bases between them. The CDR3 has 14 residues. CDR3 in amino acids: CASSLGQINQPQHF. CDR3 DNA sequence: TGTGCCAGCAGCCTAGGACAGATAAATCAGCCCCAGCATTTT.

The chain has TRBV6-1 and TRBJ2-5, with D tentatively TRBD1 (5 bases). The last part of the DNA fits TRBJ2-7 better; the J call may be wrong. The CDR3 extends over 16 amino acids. Germline lookup yields CDR1 MNHNS and CDR2 SASEGT. CDR3 sequence reads: CASSAPKGSQTYEQYF. The DNA of the CDR3 is TGTGCCAGCAGTGCCCCCAAGGGGTCTCAAACCTACGAGCAGTACTTC.

The chain couples TRBV11-2 to TRBJ2-2; 8 nucleotides match TRBD2. Trimming removed 1 base from V and 7 bases from J; junction bases left unmatched: 5. This CDR3 is 15 amino acids long. CDR1 is SGHAT, CDR2 FQNNGV, per germline. CDR3 DNA sequence: TGTGCCAGCAGCTTAGCGGGAGGGCCGGACGGGGAGCTGTTTTTT. This codes for CASSLAGGPDGELFF. The whole variable domain, filled in from reference TRBV11-2 and TRBJ2-2, reads EAGVAQSPRYKIIEKRQSVAFWCNPISGHATLYWYQQILGQGPKLLIQFQNNGVVDDSQLPKDRFSAERLKGVDSTLKIQPAKLEDSAVYLCASSLAGGPDGELFFGEGSRLTVL.

This clone has just a few counts. The V gene is TRBV19, the J gene TRBJ2-5; perhaps TRBD2 as D (5 bases). Trimming took 7 bases from V and 6 from J, leaving 9 bases between them. The V gene's germline CDR1 is LNHDA and CDR2 SQIVND (reference sequence). The CDR3 consists of 11 residues. As DNA, the CDR3 is TGTGCCAGTACCAGCGGAAAGACCCAGTACTTC. Translating it yields CASTSGKTQYF.

The chain employs TRBV9 and TRBJ1-2; 8 nucleotides align to TRBD1. With 2 bases clipped from V and 8 bases from J, the junction kept 5 bases outside the gene matches. CDR3 size: 13 residues. Germline V gene sequence: CDR1 SGDLS, CDR2 YYNGEE. CDR3 bases: TGTGCCAGCAGCGTCGGACAGGGAAGCGGCTACACCTTC. Translated, it gives CASSVGQGSGYTF.

This clone has only one observation. This same CDR3 is encoded by further DNA sequences in the sample. CDR3: CASSDRETQYF. The CDR3 DNA sequence: TGTGCCAGCAGTGATAGAGAGACCCAGTACTTC. The rearrangement links TRBV2 to TRBJ2-5; D not resolved. CDR3 length: 11 residues. CDR1 is SNHLY, CDR2 FYNNEI, per germline. Trimming removed 3 bases from V and 4 bases from J, with 3 bases in between.

The rearrangement links TRBV25-1 to TRBJ2-5; 7 bases fit TRBD2. The J call is doubtful: the DNA matches TRBJ2-7 better. Germline CDR1 is MGHDK and CDR2 is SYGVNS. CDR3 length: 16 amino acids. Here the CDR3 DNA reads TGTGCCAGCAGCCCCCAGGAGGCGGGAGAAAAGAACGAGCAGTACTTC. Protein: CASSPQEAGEKNEQYF.

Here the CDR3 DNA reads TGTGCCAGCAGCAAACAGGGGGGACCCTTCTATGGCTACACCTTC. Translation: CASSKQGGPFYGYTF. The V call is TRBV2, the J call TRBJ1-2; TRBD1 matches at 8 bases. V lost 6 bases, J lost 4 bases, and 10 bases stayed unmatched. This CDR3 comprises 15 residues. Looked up from germline, CDR1 is SNHLY and CDR2 is FYNNEI.

V gene TRBV7-9 combines with J gene TRBJ2-7; 13 bases line up with TRBD2. The CDR3 runs to 16 residues. Germline loops: CDR1 SEHNR, CDR2 FQNEAQ (reference sequence). Germline trimming cut 1 base from V and 2 bases from J; bases unmatched to any gene: 2. The CDR3 protein is CASSLELAGGPYEQYF. CDR3 sequence (DNA): TGTGCCAGCAGCTTAGAACTAGCGGGAGGGCCCTACGAGCAGTACTTC.

The rearrangement uses TRBV6-1 and TRBJ2-1; the D gene is possibly TRBD1 (5 bases). The CDR3 sequence is 11 residues long. Germline V gives CDR1 MNHNS, CDR2 SASEGT. V was trimmed by 10 bases and J by 8 bases, leaving 12 bases between them. CDR3 region: CATGQGDEQFF. CDR3 bases: TGTGCCACCGGTCAGGGCGATGAGCAGTTCTTC.

This chain joins TRBV6-6 and TRBJ1-6; 7 nucleotides align to TRBD1. The CDR3 covers 15 residues. Germline V gene sequence: CDR1 MNHNY, CDR2 SVGAGI (reference sequence). The V segment lost 1 base and the J segment 5 bases; nucleotides outside the gene matches: 2. CDR3 DNA sequence: TGTGCCAGCAGTTACTTCGGGACAGATAATTCACCCCTCCACTTT. Protein: CASSYFGTDNSPLHF.

The rearrangement uses TRBV6-5 and TRBJ2-5; D is perhaps TRBD2 (6 bases). V lost 0 bases and J 5 bases, leaving 13 bases between the germline ends. Germline lookup yields CDR1 MNHEY and CDR2 SVGAGI. This CDR3 spans 15 amino acids. The CDR3 DNA follows: TGTGCCAGCAGTTACTCAGCGGGCTGGGATGAGACCCAGTACTTC. Its translation is CASSYSAGWDETQYF.

The V call is TRBV19, the J call TRBJ1-2; TRBD1 aligns across 8 bases. Germline V gene sequence: CDR1 LNHDA, CDR2 SQIVND (reference sequence). The CDR3 runs to 17 residues. Losses at the gene ends were 0 bases for V and 2 bases for J; bases not matched to a gene: 8. The CDR3 DNA reads TGTGCCAGTAGTATAGATCTAGGACAGGGACCCAACTATGGCTACACCTTC. The encoded protein is CASSIDLGQGPNYGYTF.